This is a list of T cell receptor beta chains from one sample in a study of blood T cell repertoires in COVID-19. Assay: immunoSEQ multiplex PCR; the TCRdb copy retains only in-frame clones and omits some. This sample has roughly 300,000 clones, with 75% to 95% found just once. Sequenced sample: PBMCs or T cells enriched from blood (not recorded which). These receptors were obtained from a woman aged 25 to 39 who had recovered from COVID-19. The CDR3 runs from the conserved cysteine through the conserved F or W. The D gene is left open where the match is weak. Expanded clones are given a class, and other clones once, few, many or no size at all.

abundance: .
v_gene: TRBV11-2
j_gene: TRBJ1-3
d_gene: TRBD1
CDR3aa: CASSLEGTGNTIYF
CDR3nt: TGTGCCAGCAGCTTAGAGGGGACAGGGAACACCATATATTTT

abundance: .
v_gene: TRBV6-2/TRBV6-3
j_gene: TRBJ2-5
d_gene: TRBD2
CDR3aa: CASSYLLAGQETQYF
CDR3nt: TGTGCCAGCAGTTACTTGCTAGCGGGGCAAGAGACCCAGTACTTC

abundance: .
v_gene: TRBV7-2
j_gene: TRBJ2-7
d_gene: .
CDR3aa: CASSLVLALSYEQYF
CDR3nt: TGTGCCAGCAGCTTAGTTTTGGCTCTCTCCTACGAGCAGTACTTC

abundance: .
v_gene: TRBV5-4
j_gene: TRBJ1-1
d_gene: .
CDR3aa: CASSPDPRSLNTEAFF
CDR3nt: TGTGCCAGCAGCCCCGATCCGAGGTCCCTGAACACTGAAGCTTTCTTT

abundance: .
v_gene: TRBV7-2
j_gene: TRBJ1-1
d_gene: .
CDR3aa: CASIPGVANTEAFF
CDR3nt: TGTGCCAGCATCCCGGGAGTAGCAAACACTGAAGCTTTCTTT

abundance: .
v_gene: TRBV10-1
j_gene: TRBJ1-1
d_gene: .
CDR3aa: CASSGQVGEAFF
CDR3nt: TGCGCCAGCAGTGGACAGGTGGGTGAAGCTTTCTTT

abundance: once
v_gene: TRBV15
j_gene: TRBJ2-1
d_gene: .
CDR3aa: CATSRTEDRSYEQFF
CDR3nt: TGTGCCACCAGCAGAACTGAAGACAGATCCTATGAGCAGTTCTTC

abundance: .
v_gene: TRBV27
j_gene: TRBJ2-2
d_gene: TRBD1
CDR3aa: CASSLRFTGEFGELFF
CDR3nt: TGTGCCAGCAGCCTAAGGTTTACAGGGGAATTCGGGGAGCTGTTTTTT

abundance: once
v_gene: TRBV30
j_gene: TRBJ2-7
d_gene: TRBD1
CDR3aa: CAWSARTGWHEQYF
CDR3nt: TGTGCCTGGAGTGCCAGGACAGGGTGGCACGAGCAGTACTTC

abundance: .
v_gene: TRBV29-1
j_gene: TRBJ1-3
d_gene: .
CDR3aa: CSVGSGAGEGGNTIYF
CDR3nt: TGCAGCGTTGGAAGCGGGGCAGGGGAGGGAGGAAACACCATATATTTT

abundance: .
v_gene: TRBV12-3/TRBV12-4
j_gene: TRBJ2-3
d_gene: .
CDR3aa: CASSLLPDTQYF
CDR3nt: TGTGCCAGCAGTCTCCTCCCAGATACGCAGTATTTT

abundance: once
v_gene: TRBV24-1
j_gene: TRBJ2-3
d_gene: .
CDR3aa: CATSDSADTQYF
CDR3nt: TGTGCCACCAGTGATTCGGCAGATACGCAGTATTTT

abundance: .
v_gene: TRBV27
j_gene: TRBJ2-1
d_gene: .
CDR3aa: CASSLRRTVGTYNEQFF
CDR3nt: TGTGCCAGCAGTTTAAGAAGGACAGTTGGGACCTACAATGAGCAGTTCTTC

abundance: .
v_gene: TRBV11-2
j_gene: TRBJ1-6
d_gene: .
CDR3aa: CASSLVGGAGSPLHF
CDR3nt: TGTGCCAGCAGCTTAGTTGGGGGGGCAGGGTCACCCCTCCACTTT

abundance: .
v_gene: TRBV7-2
j_gene: TRBJ2-1
d_gene: .
CDR3aa: CASSLENGRYNEQFF
CDR3nt: TGTGCCAGCAGCTTAGAAAACGGGAGATACAATGAGCAGTTCTTC

abundance: few
v_gene: TRBV28
j_gene: TRBJ1-2
d_gene: TRBD1
CDR3aa: CASSLGTGGYYGYTF
CDR3nt: TGTGCCAGCAGTTTAGGGACAGGGGGCTATTATGGCTACACCTTC

abundance: .
v_gene: TRBV4-3
j_gene: TRBJ2-1
d_gene: .
CDR3aa: CASSPEHAFFYNEQFF
CDR3nt: TGCGCCAGCAGCCCCGAACACGCTTTCTTCTACAATGAGCAGTTCTTC

abundance: .
v_gene: TRBV27
j_gene: TRBJ2-1
d_gene: .
CDR3aa: CASSLLGEQFF
CDR3nt: TGTGCCAGCAGTTTACTCGGTGAGCAGTTCTTC

abundance: .
v_gene: TRBV7-9
j_gene: TRBJ2-1
d_gene: .
CDR3aa: CASSRQPNEQFF
CDR3nt: TGTGCCAGCAGCCGACAGCCTAATGAGCAGTTCTTC

abundance: .
v_gene: TRBV19
j_gene: TRBJ1-1
d_gene: TRBD1
CDR3aa: CASSKRTGSGNTEAFF
CDR3nt: TGTGCCAGTAGTAAACGGACAGGGTCCGGAAACACTGAAGCTTTCTTT

abundance: .
v_gene: TRBV5-1
j_gene: TRBJ2-3
d_gene: .
CDR3aa: CASSSIPADTQYF
CDR3nt: TGCGCCAGCAGCTCGATCCCCGCGGATACGCAGTATTTT

abundance: .
v_gene: TRBV29-1
j_gene: TRBJ1-1
d_gene: TRBD1
CDR3aa: CSVSGTGNEAFF
CDR3nt: TGCAGCGTTTCCGGGACAGGGAACGAAGCTTTCTTT

abundance: .
v_gene: TRBV5-1
j_gene: TRBJ2-7
d_gene: .
CDR3aa: CASSPFGQGGAYEQYF
CDR3nt: TGCGCCAGCAGCCCATTCGGACAGGGAGGGGCCTACGAGCAGTACTTC

abundance: .
v_gene: TRBV7-2
j_gene: TRBJ1-3
d_gene: TRBD1
CDR3aa: CAISSTGVANTIYF
CDR3nt: TGTGCCATCTCATCTACAGGGGTGGCAAACACCATATATTTT

abundance: .
v_gene: TRBV5-1
j_gene: TRBJ2-2
d_gene: .
CDR3aa: CASSLNREPGELFF
CDR3nt: TGCGCCAGCAGCTTAAACAGGGAGCCCGGGGAGCTGTTTTTT

abundance: .
v_gene: TRBV7-2
j_gene: TRBJ2-5
d_gene: TRBD2
CDR3aa: CASSSWGLAGEEETQYF
CDR3nt: TGTGCCAGCAGCTCCTGGGGACTAGCGGGAGAGGAAGAGACCCAGTACTTC

abundance: .
v_gene: TRBV28
j_gene: TRBJ1-1
d_gene: TRBD1
CDR3aa: CASSSGQYTEAFF
CDR3nt: TGTGCCAGCAGTTCGGGACAGTACACTGAAGCTTTCTTT

abundance: .
v_gene: TRBV4-3
j_gene: TRBJ2-1
d_gene: TRBD1
CDR3aa: CASSRDLGQGRGNEQFF
CDR3nt: TGCGCCAGCAGCCGGGACTTGGGACAGGGGAGGGGGAATGAGCAGTTCTTC

abundance: .
v_gene: TRBV9
j_gene: TRBJ1-1
d_gene: TRBD1
CDR3aa: CASSVFDRGLIDTEAFF
CDR3nt: TGTGCCAGCAGCGTCTTCGACAGGGGGCTTATAGACACTGAAGCTTTCTTT

abundance: .
v_gene: TRBV19
j_gene: TRBJ2-1
d_gene: .
CDR3aa: CATLGGVDNEQFF
CDR3nt: TGTGCCACCCTAGGAGGGGTCGACAATGAGCAGTTCTTC

abundance: once
v_gene: TRBV18
j_gene: TRBJ2-7
d_gene: TRBD1
CDR3aa: CASSPVTGGRTYEQYF
CDR3nt: TGTGCCAGCTCACCTGTAACAGGGGGAAGGACCTACGAGCAGTACTTC

abundance: .
v_gene: TRBV10-3
j_gene: TRBJ2-1
d_gene: .
CDR3aa: CAISDQKPQRGNEQFF
CDR3nt: TGTGCCATCAGTGATCAAAAGCCCCAAAGGGGGAATGAGCAGTTCTTC

abundance: .
v_gene: TRBV7-8
j_gene: TRBJ2-2
d_gene: .
CDR3aa: CASSSLKGVISGELFF
CDR3nt: TGTGCCAGCAGCTCCTTAAAAGGGGTAATTTCCGGGGAGCTGTTTTTT

abundance: .
v_gene: TRBV14
j_gene: TRBJ2-1
d_gene: .
CDR3aa: CASSQAHHYYEQFF
CDR3nt: TGTGCCAGCAGCCAAGCGCACCACTATTATGAGCAGTTCTTC

abundance: .
v_gene: TRBV7-8
j_gene: TRBJ2-2
d_gene: .
CDR3aa: CASSRSGANTGELFF
CDR3nt: TGTGCCAGCAGCCGAAGCGGAGCAAACACCGGGGAGCTGTTTTTT

abundance: .
v_gene: TRBV7-9
j_gene: TRBJ2-1
d_gene: .
CDR3aa: CASSNTARGYNEQFF
CDR3nt: TGTGCCAGCAGCAATACTGCTAGGGGTTACAATGAGCAGTTCTTC

abundance: .
v_gene: TRBV28
j_gene: TRBJ1-5
d_gene: TRBD1
CDR3aa: CASTPGQGLRPQHF
CDR3nt: TGTGCCAGCACCCCTGGACAGGGGTTACGGCCCCAGCATTTT

abundance: .
v_gene: TRBV7-8
j_gene: TRBJ1-2
d_gene: .
CDR3aa: CASSQSVGDYGYTF
CDR3nt: TGTGCCAGCAGCCAAAGCGTAGGTGACTATGGCTACACCTTC

abundance: .
v_gene: TRBV11-1
j_gene: TRBJ2-7
d_gene: TRBD1
CDR3aa: CASSPGQGLYEQYF
CDR3nt: TGTGCCAGCAGCCCGGGACAGGGCCTCTACGAGCAGTACTTC

abundance: .
v_gene: TRBV2
j_gene: TRBJ2-5
d_gene: .
CDR3aa: CASSELAETQYF
CDR3nt: TGTGCCAGCAGTGAGCTAGCGGAGACCCAGTACTTC

abundance: .
v_gene: TRBV30
j_gene: TRBJ1-1
d_gene: .
CDR3aa: CAWNDRKRALDTEAFF
CDR3nt: TGTGCCTGGAATGACAGAAAAAGGGCACTCGACACTGAAGCTTTCTTT

abundance: .
v_gene: TRBV10-1
j_gene: TRBJ2-7
d_gene: TRBD1
CDR3aa: CASSEPGQGTYEQYF
CDR3nt: TGCGCCAGCAGTGAACCAGGACAGGGGACCTACGAGCAGTACTTC

abundance: .
v_gene: TRBV29-1
j_gene: TRBJ2-1
d_gene: .
CDR3aa: CSVVPSVTGNEQFF
CDR3nt: TGCAGCGTAGTACCCAGCGTCACAGGTAATGAGCAGTTCTTC